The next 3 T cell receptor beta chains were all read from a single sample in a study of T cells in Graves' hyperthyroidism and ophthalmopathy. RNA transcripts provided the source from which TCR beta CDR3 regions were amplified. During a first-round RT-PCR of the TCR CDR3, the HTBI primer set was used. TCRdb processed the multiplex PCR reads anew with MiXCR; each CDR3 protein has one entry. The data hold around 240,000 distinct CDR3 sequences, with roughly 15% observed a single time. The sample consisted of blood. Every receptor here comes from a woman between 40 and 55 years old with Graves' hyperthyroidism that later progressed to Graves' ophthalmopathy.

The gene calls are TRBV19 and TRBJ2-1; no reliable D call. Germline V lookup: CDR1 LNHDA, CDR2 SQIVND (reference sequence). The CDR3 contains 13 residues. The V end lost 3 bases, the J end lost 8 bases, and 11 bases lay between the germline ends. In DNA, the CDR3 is TGTGCCAGTAGTATTCACCCATGGGATGAGCAGTTCTTC. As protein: CASSIHPWDEQFF.

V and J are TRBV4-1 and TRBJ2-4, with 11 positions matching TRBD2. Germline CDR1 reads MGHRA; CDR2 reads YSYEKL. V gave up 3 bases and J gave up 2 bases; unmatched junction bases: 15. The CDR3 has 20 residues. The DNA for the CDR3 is TGCGCCAGCAGCCACGAGGGGCTAGCGGGAGGTATGAAAACCAAAAACATTCAGTACTTC. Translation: CASSHEGLAGGMKTKNIQYF.

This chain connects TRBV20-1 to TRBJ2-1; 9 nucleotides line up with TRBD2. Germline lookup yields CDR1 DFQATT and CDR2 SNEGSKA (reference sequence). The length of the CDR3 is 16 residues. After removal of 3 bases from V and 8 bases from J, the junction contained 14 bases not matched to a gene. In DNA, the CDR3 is TGCAGTGCTAGGAGACGTACTAGCGGGTGGGGGGATGAGCAGTTCTTC. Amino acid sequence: CSARRRTSGWGDEQFF.